This TCR beta chain was captured by sequencing in a study of T-cell reconstitution after alpha-beta-depleted transplantation in children. Construction of the TCRbeta library involved unique molecular identifiers. MiXCR, applied by TCRdb to the PCR reads, yields one record per CDR3 protein. This sample has hundreds of thousands of distinct CDR3 sequences; roughly 33% occur once, and the top ten carry 2% to 3%. There are 15 residues in the CDR3. V lost 9 bases to trimming and J lost 0 bases, with 15 bases between them. The clonotype was recovered from a human donor who donated a stem cell graft to a child with aplastic anemia. The sample was PBMCs from the stem cell graft donor, taken from the stem cell graft. The chain combines TRBV12-3 or TRBV12-4 with TRBJ2-1; TRBD1 is a possible D gene (5 bases). Here the CDR3 DNA reads TGTGCCAGTAGGAGACAGCTTAGCTCCTACAATGAGCAGTTCTTC. Translation gives CASRRQLSSYNEQFF.